This T cell receptor (beta chain) emerged from a study of technical replicates of blood from a handful of donors. Germline assignment: CDR1 SQVTM and CDR2 ANQGSEA. Unmatched junction bases numbered 13, after V lost 5 bases and J lost 4 bases. The CDR3 is made up of 15 amino acids. Profiling relied on immunoSEQ multiplex PCR, and the TCRdb table lists in-frame clones only, not all of them. The sample has tens of thousands of clones; 88% are singletons. V usage is TRBV29-1 and J usage is TRBJ2-5; 7 positions agree with TRBD2. Sequencing input: PBMCs. The origin of this receptor is a human donor in good health. Some clones in this sample may be carry-over from other donors' samples. The CDR3 spells CSVTGEGLRRETQYF. In DNA form, the CDR3 reads TGCAGCGTTACCGGGGAGGGACTCCGCCGAGAGACCCAGTACTTC.